The rows below give T cell receptor beta chains drawn from one sample of a study of blood T cell repertoires in COVID-19. Some clones are missing from TCRdb's copy, which holds only in-frame ones; the method was immunoSEQ multiplex PCR. The profile shows under 250,000 clones, approximately 78% of them singletons. Material: peripheral blood. These receptor sequences come from a woman aged 35 to 49 with acute or convalescent COVID-19. Both conserved end residues are part of each CDR3. Clone size is given for some rows only: seen once, a few or many times, or a class if the clone is expanded.

TRBJ1-1,TRBV5-1,NA,CASSQRTLGTEAFF
TRBJ2-3,TRBV4-2,NA,CASSQVSAGYGDTQYF
TRBJ1-2,TRBV9,NA,CASSVVPVRGGYTF
TRBJ2-3,TRBV3-1/TRBV3-2,NA,CASSQETGEYTDTQYF
TRBJ2-7,TRBV7-8,few,CASSPTSGSKAEQYF
TRBJ1-1,TRBV30,once,CAWSPHRGETEAFF
TRBJ1-1,TRBV7-2,NA,CASSLQQGAYTEAFF
TRBJ2-2,TRBV11-2,NA,CASSFGQTGELFF
TRBJ2-3,TRBV30,few,CAWSVLTTDTQYF
TRBJ1-1,TRBV19,NA,CASSIEVIGTGTEAFF
TRBJ2-7,TRBV27,NA,CASSFWGFEQYF
TRBJ2-3,TRBV20-1,NA,CSASRAGGPSGTDTQYF
TRBJ1-5,TRBV18,once,CASSPQYKGASKPQHF
TRBJ2-1,TRBV7-2,NA,CASSLNFGVAVNEQFF
TRBJ2-7,TRBV6-5,NA,CASSYVPPRRGYEQYF
TRBJ2-7,TRBV6-1,NA,CASSEIGGGFYEQYF
TRBJ2-3,TRBV2,once,CASSDPAGRGDTQYF
TRBJ2-7,TRBV27,NA,CASSLAPGGEQYF
TRBJ1-3,TRBV10-3,few,CASQGNGNTIYF
TRBJ2-7,TRBV3-1/TRBV3-2,NA,CASSQVPSGYEQYF
TRBJ1-1,TRBV6-2/TRBV6-3,once,CASSTGWSAFF
TRBJ1-6,TRBV18,NA,CASSPELVSNSPLHF
TRBJ2-7,TRBV6-2/TRBV6-3,NA,CASSRTGGAGEQYF
TRBJ2-2,TRBV7-9,once,CASSLSSSGANTGELFF
TRBJ1-1,TRBV9,NA,CASSPAGTEAFF
TRBJ2-1,TRBV29-1,NA,CSVDASGVNNEQFF
TRBJ2-7,TRBV5-1,NA,CASSGTRTGSAEASYEQYF